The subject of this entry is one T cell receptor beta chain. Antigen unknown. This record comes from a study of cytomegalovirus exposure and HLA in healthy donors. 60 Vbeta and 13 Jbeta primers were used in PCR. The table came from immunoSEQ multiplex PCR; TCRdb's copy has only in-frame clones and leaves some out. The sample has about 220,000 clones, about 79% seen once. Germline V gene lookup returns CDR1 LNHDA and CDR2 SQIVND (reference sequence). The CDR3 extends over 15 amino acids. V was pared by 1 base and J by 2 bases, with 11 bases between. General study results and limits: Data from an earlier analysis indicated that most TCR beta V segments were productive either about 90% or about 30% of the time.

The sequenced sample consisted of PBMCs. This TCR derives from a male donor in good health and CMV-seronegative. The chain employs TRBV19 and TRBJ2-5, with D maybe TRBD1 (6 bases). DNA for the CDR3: TGTGCCAGTAGTATAGGGACAGCGCCACAAGAGACCCAGTACTTC. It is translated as CASSIGTAPQETQYF. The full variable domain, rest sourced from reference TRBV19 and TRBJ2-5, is DGGITQSPKYLFRKEGQNVTLSCEQNLNHDAMYWYRQDPGQGLRLIYYSQIVNDFQKGDIAEGYSVSREKKESFPLTVTSAQKNPTAFYLCASSIGTAPQETQYFGPGTRLLVL.